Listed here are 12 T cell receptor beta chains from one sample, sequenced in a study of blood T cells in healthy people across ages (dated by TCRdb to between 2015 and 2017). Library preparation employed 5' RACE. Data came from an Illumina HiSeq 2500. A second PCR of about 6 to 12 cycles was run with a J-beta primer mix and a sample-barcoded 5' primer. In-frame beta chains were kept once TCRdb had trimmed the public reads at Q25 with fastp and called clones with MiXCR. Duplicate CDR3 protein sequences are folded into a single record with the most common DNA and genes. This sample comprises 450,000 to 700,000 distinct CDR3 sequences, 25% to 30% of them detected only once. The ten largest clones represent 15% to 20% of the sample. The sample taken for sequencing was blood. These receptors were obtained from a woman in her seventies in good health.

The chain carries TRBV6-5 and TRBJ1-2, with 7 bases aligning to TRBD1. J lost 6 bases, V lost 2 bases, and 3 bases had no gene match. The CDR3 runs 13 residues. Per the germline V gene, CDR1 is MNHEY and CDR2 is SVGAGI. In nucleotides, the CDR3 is TGTGCCAGCAGTTACCAGACAGGGCATGGCTACACCTTC. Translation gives CASSYQTGHGYTF.

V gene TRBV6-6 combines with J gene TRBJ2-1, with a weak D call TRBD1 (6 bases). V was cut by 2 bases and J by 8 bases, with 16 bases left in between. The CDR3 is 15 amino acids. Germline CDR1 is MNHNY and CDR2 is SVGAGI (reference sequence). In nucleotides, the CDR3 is TGTGCCAGCAGTTACGGGGGCAGGGAATGGGATGAGCAGTTCTTC. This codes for CASSYGGREWDEQFF.

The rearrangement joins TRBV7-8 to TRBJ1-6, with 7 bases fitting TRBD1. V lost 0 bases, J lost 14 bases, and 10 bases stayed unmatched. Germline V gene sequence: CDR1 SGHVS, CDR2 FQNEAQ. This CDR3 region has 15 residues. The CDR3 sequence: CASSLAGTVPWALHF. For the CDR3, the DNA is TGTGCCAGCAGCTTAGCCGGGACAGTCCCCTGGGCCCTCCACTTT.

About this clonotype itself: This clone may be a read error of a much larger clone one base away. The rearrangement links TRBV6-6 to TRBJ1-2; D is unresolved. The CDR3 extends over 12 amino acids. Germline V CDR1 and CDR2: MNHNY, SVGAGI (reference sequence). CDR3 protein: CACSEGNYGYTF. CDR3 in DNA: TGTGCCTGCAGTGAGGGTAACTATGGCTACACCTTC.

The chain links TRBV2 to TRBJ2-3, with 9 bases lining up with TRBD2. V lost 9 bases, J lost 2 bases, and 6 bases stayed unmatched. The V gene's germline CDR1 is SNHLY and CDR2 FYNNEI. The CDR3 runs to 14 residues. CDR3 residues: CARRLAVPTDTQYF. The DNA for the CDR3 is TGTGCCAGACGACTAGCGGTACCCACAGATACGCAGTATTTT. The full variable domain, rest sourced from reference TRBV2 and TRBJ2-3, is EPEVTQTPSHQVTQMGQEVILRCVPISNHLYFYWYRQILGQKVEFLVSFYNNEISEKSEIFDDQFSVERPDGSNFTLKIRSTKLEDSAMYFCARRLAVPTDTQYFGPGTRLTVL.

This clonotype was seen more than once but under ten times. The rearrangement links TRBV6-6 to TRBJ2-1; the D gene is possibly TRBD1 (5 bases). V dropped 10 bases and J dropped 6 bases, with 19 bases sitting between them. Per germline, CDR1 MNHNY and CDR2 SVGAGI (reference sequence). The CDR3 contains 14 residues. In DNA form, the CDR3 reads TGTGCCACCATCACCAGGGTTCGACCCAATGAGCAGTTCTTC. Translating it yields CATITRVRPNEQFF.

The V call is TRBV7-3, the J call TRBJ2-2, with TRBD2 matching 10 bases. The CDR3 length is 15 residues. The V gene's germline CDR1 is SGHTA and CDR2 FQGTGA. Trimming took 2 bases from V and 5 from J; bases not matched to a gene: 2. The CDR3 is CASSLLAGATGELFF. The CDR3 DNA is TGTGCCAGCAGCTTACTAGCGGGGGCGACCGGGGAGCTGTTTTTT.

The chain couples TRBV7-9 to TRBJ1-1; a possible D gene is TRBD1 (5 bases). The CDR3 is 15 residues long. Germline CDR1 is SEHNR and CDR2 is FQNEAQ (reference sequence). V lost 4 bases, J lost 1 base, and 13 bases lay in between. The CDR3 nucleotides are TGTGCCAGCAGCTGGTTAACAGGTGGGAACACTGAAGCTTTCTTT. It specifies CASSWLTGGNTEAFF.

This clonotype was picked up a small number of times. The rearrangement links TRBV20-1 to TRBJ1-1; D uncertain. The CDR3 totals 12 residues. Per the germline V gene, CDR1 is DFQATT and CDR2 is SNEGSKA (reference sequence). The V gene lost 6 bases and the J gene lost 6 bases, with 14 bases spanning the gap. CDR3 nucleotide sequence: TGCAGTGCCCCACGCAGGACCTCTGAAGCTTTCTTT. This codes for CSAPRRTSEAFF.

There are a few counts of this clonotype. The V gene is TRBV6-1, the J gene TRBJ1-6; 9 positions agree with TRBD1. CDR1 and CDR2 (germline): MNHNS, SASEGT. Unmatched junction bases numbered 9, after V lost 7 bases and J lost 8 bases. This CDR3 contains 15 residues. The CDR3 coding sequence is TGTGCCAGCACCGGGACAGGGAATAGGTATTCACCCCTCCACTTT. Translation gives CASTGTGNRYSPLHF.

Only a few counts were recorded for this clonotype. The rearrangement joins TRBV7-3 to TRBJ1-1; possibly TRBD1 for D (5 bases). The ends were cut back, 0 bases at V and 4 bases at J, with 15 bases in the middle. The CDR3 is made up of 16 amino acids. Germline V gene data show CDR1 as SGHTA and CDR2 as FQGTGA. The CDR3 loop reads CASSLTTVVGTTEAFF. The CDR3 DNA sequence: TGTGCCAGCAGCTTAACGACAGTAGTTGGGACCACTGAAGCTTTCTTT.

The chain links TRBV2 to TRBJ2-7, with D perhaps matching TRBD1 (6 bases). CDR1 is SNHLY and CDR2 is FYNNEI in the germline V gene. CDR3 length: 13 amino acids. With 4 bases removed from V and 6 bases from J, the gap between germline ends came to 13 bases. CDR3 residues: CASSGPQGVEQYF. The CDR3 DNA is TGTGCCAGCAGTGGACCACAGGGCGTCGAGCAGTACTTC.